These 3 T cell receptor beta chains came from one sample sequenced in a study of cytomegalovirus exposure and HLA in healthy donors. PCR primers comprised 60 Vbeta and 13 Jbeta primers. Measured with immunoSEQ multiplex PCR; TCRdb has only the in-frame clones, and not every one. The data contain over 150,000 clones, about four fifths of them singletons. Sequencing used PBMCs. The receptors here all came from a woman between 45 and 60 years old in good health and CMV-seropositive.

The chain joins TRBV4-2 to TRBJ1-2, with D possibly being TRBD1 (5 bases). V was shortened by 4 bases and J by 2 bases, with 14 bases between the two germline ends. The germline V gene encodes CDR1 LGHNA and CDR2 YNFKEQ. The CDR3 is 15 amino acids. The CDR3 here is CASSLAGLRNYGYTF. The DNA of the CDR3 is TGTGCCAGCAGCCTGGCAGGGCTTAGGAACTATGGCTACACCTTC.

This clone was counted only a few times. The chain has TRBV5-1 and TRBJ1-2, with a possible D match to TRBD1 (5 bases). V lost 0 bases and J lost 2, with 8 bases in between. CDR3 size: 14 residues. Germline loops: CDR1 SGHRS, CDR2 YFSETQ. The DNA of the CDR3 is TGCGCCAGCAGCTTGGCCGGGGGGAACTATGGCTACACCTTC. Translating gives CASSLAGGNYGYTF.

The sample holds a few counts of this clone. Germline is not matched at one junction end, which may reflect a read error. The gene calls are TRBV7-9 and TRBJ1-3; D perhaps matches TRBD1 (6 bases). This CDR3 has 16 residues. Per the germline V gene, CDR1 is SEHNR and CDR2 is FQNEAQ (reference sequence). As DNA, the CDR3 is TGTTCCAGCAGCACCTGGGCGGGGGGCCCCGGAAACACCATATATTTT. As protein: CSSSTWAGGPGNTIYF.